The 17 T cell receptor beta chains given below trace back to one sample, sequenced in a study of regulatory T cells in long-lasting Graves disease. The time point denotes: newly diagnosed GD, antithyroid drugs for less than 3 months. PBMC-extracted RNA yielded the TCR library. Construction of the TCR beta libraries employed iRepertoire HTBI primers in conjunction with Arm-PCR of CDR3 regions. TCRdb passed the multiplex PCR reads through MiXCR, listing each CDR3 protein once. The repertoire consists of roughly 530,000 distinct CDR3 sequences, with 15% to 20% occurring once and the leading ten covering roughly 25%. This same sample was also taken into another study, of T cells in Graves' hyperthyroidism and ophthalmopathy.

Source: peripheral blood mononuclear cells (PBMCs), taken at new diagnosis, from a patient treated with antithyroid drugs. Receptor source: a woman aged 35 to 60 with Graves disease.

This clonotype was detected a few times. The rearrangement uses TRBV13 and TRBJ2-7; a possible D gene is TRBD2 (5 bases). This CDR3 comprises 14 residues. CDR1 PRHDT and CDR2 FYEKMQ come from the germline V gene (reference sequence). V lost 5 bases to trimming and J lost 0 bases, with 11 bases between them. The CDR3 spells CASSDTRGSYEQYF. CDR3 nucleotide sequence: TGTGCCAGCAGCGATACCCGGGGCTCCTACGAGCAGTACTTC.

The V gene is TRBV19, the J gene TRBJ1-6; 8 bases are shared with TRBD1. Germline V gene data show CDR1 as LNHDA and CDR2 as SQIVND (reference sequence). The CDR3 is made up of 14 amino acids. Losses at the gene ends were 4 bases for V and 9 bases for J; bases not matched to a gene: 5. The CDR3 protein is CASSKRQGSSPLHF. For the CDR3, the DNA is TGTGCCAGTAGTAAGCGACAGGGGAGTTCACCCCTCCACTTT.

This chain links TRBV5-1 with TRBJ1-1, with a weak D call TRBD1 (6 bases). Germline-derived CDR1 and CDR2 are SGHRS and YFSETQ. The CDR3 has 15 residues. Deletions cut 3 bases from V and 3 bases from J, with 15 bases between. As DNA, the CDR3 is TGCGCCAGCAGCTCCTATGGGGGGGCGGACACTGAAGCTTTCTTT. Amino acid sequence: CASSSYGGADTEAFF.

The rearrangement uses TRBV12-5 and TRBJ1-4; D call uncertain. Germline CDR1 reads LGHNT; CDR2 reads FRNRAP. The CDR3 spans 11 residues. The V end was cut by 4 bases, the J end by 11 bases, with 8 bases between. CDR3 in DNA: TGTGCTAGTGGTTCCGGTACCAAACTGTTTTTT. Protein sequence: CASGSGTKLFF.

In its sample, this clonotype was seen many times. J is TRBJ1-2 and V is TRBV28; a weak D match, TRBD1 (6 bases). This CDR3 is 15 amino acids long. The V gene lost 4 bases and the J gene lost 5 bases, with 17 bases spanning the gap. CDR1 and CDR2 (germline): MDHEN, SYDVKM. The CDR3 DNA follows: TGTGCCAGCAGTTCCATTATTTCCAGGGGTTATGGCTACACCTTC. Encoded protein: CASSSIISRGYGYTF.

This clonotype was counted at least ten times. The CDR3 reads CASSQMAASYEQYF. In nucleotides, the CDR3 is TGTGCCAGCAGCCAAATGGCAGCCTCCTACGAGCAGTACTTC. This chain uses TRBV16 with TRBJ2-7; D is ambiguous. The V gene lost 2 bases and the J gene lost 0 bases, with 8 bases spanning the gap. This CDR3 comprises 14 residues. Germline lookup yields CDR1 KGHSY and CDR2 FQNENV.

Ten or more counts support this clonotype. The genes are TRBV3-1 and TRBJ1-1; 7 positions match TRBD1. CDR3 length: 14 residues. The V gene end was trimmed by 4 bases and the J gene end by 4 bases; junction bases not matched to a gene: 6. The germline CDR1 and CDR2 sequences are LGHDT and YNNKEL (reference sequence). For the CDR3, the DNA is TGTGCCAGCAGCCGTCGACAGGGTCCCACTGAAGCTTTCTTT. Translating it yields CASSRRQGPTEAFF. Using reference TRBV3-1 and TRBJ1-1 for the parts outside the CDR3, the full variable domain is DTAVSQTPKYLVTQMGNDKSIKCEQNLGHDTMYWYKQDSKKFLKIMFSYNNKELIINETVPNRFSPKSPDKAHLNLHINSLELGDSAVYFCASSRRQGPTEAFFGQGTRLTVV.

The chain carries TRBV7-8 and TRBJ1-1; 8 nucleotides align to TRBD1. This CDR3 has 16 amino acids. J was trimmed by 1 base and V by 4 bases; bases with no gene match: 8. The germline CDR1 and CDR2 sequences are SGHVS and FQNEAQ. CDR3 in DNA: TGTGCCAGCAGCTACGGGACAGGACAACAGAACACTGAAGCTTTCTTT. Its translation: CASSYGTGQQNTEAFF.

This clonotype came up many times. V is TRBV12-3 or TRBV12-4 and J is TRBJ1-1; D uncertain. With 4 bases removed from V and 7 bases from J, the gap between germline ends came to 10 bases. This CDR3 spans 12 amino acids. The CDR3, as DNA: TGTGCCAGCAGTTCCGGGTCGGTTGAAGCTTTCTTT. It is translated as CASSSGSVEAFF.

Only a few counts were recorded for this clonotype. The genes are TRBV29-1 and TRBJ2-7; TRBD1 might be the D (6 bases). Between the trimmed V and J ends, which lost 3 bases and 1 base, there was a span of 10 bases. This CDR3 spans 13 amino acids. CDR1 SQVTM and CDR2 ANQGSEA come from the germline V gene. The CDR3 spells CSVDLQGSYEQYF. The CDR3 DNA reads TGCAGCGTTGACTTACAGGGATCCTACGAGCAGTACTTC.

This clonotype appeared a few times. In nucleotides, the CDR3 is TGCGCCAGCAGCTATACGATTACAGAGAGAGCTTTCTTT. This codes for CASSYTITERAFF. The chain carries TRBV4-1 and TRBJ1-1; D not certain. V was pared by 5 bases and J by 10 bases, with 17 bases between. This CDR3 spans 13 amino acids. Germline V CDR1 and CDR2: MGHRA, YSYEKL.

This clonotype has at least ten counts. The gene calls are TRBV2 and TRBJ1-1; D perhaps matches TRBD1 (6 bases). Trimming shortened V by 4 bases and J by 0 bases, and 12 bases separated the two germline ends. Germline CDR1 is SNHLY and CDR2 is FYNNEI. This CDR3 has 15 amino acids. The CDR3 DNA reads TGTGCCAGCAGTGCCACGGGGGGCATGAACACTGAAGCTTTCTTT. It yields the protein CASSATGGMNTEAFF.

The chain employs TRBV6-5 and TRBJ2-1, with D possibly being TRBD2 (6 bases). The CDR3 runs 16 residues. Looked up from germline, CDR1 is MNHEY and CDR2 is SVGAGI. V shed 4 bases and J shed 7 bases, with 20 bases lying between them. CDR3 sequence reads: CASSLERPGVSNEQFF. CDR3 nucleotide sequence: TGTGCCAGCAGTTTGGAACGCCCGGGGGTGTCTAATGAGCAGTTCTTC.

This clonotype was counted only a few times. This chain joins TRBV30 and TRBJ2-2; 8 nucleotides match TRBD1. The CDR3 loop spans 15 amino acids. Germline loops: CDR1 GTSNPN, CDR2 SVGIG (reference sequence). The V and J ends lost 2 bases and 2 bases, in that order; junction bases with no gene match: 4. CDR3 amino acids: CAWSTGQVNTGELFF. The CDR3 DNA follows: TGTGCCTGGAGTACGGGACAGGTTAACACCGGGGAGCTGTTTTTT.

This clonotype occurred many times. The J gene is TRBJ1-5, the V gene TRBV4-1; a weak D match, TRBD1 (6 bases). V was cut by 4 bases and J by 0 bases, with 16 bases left in between. Germline CDR1 MGHRA, CDR2 YSYEKL. The CDR3 contains 17 residues. The CDR3 here is CASSLLGGTGSNQPQHF. The CDR3 DNA reads TGCGCCAGCAGCCTACTAGGGGGAACGGGTAGCAATCAGCCCCAGCATTTT.

In its sample, this clonotype was seen a few times. The genes are TRBV5-6 and TRBJ1-2; no clear D gene. The CDR3 spans 14 residues. The germline gives CDR1 SGHDT, CDR2 YYEEEE. V lost 4 bases and J lost 8, with 18 bases in between. The CDR3 spells CASSPWWISLGYTF. In DNA, the CDR3 is TGTGCCAGCAGCCCTTGGTGGATTTCGCTCGGCTACACCTTC. The full variable domain, with the rest looked up from reference TRBV5-6 and TRBJ1-2, is DAGVTQSPTHLIKTRGQQVTLRCSPKSGHDTVSWYQQALGQGPQFIFQYYEEEERQRGNFPDRFSGHQFPNYSSELNVNALLLGDSALYLCASSPWWISLGYTFGSGTRLTVV.

The chain joins TRBV7-8 to TRBJ2-1; TRBD2 matches 7 bases. Germline CDR1 SGHVS, CDR2 FQNEAQ. V was pared by 1 base and J by 9 bases, with 9 bases of the junction left unmatched. The CDR3 loop spans 15 amino acids. The CDR3 loop is CASSLEQGGLAEQFF. CDR3 DNA: TGTGCCAGCAGCTTAGAGCAGGGAGGGCTGGCTGAGCAGTTCTTC.